This entry lists 9 T cell receptor beta chains sequenced from one sample in a study of blood T cell repertoires in COVID-19 (TCRdb year 2020). Library construction relied on the immunoSEQ multiplex PCR assay. The source is immuneACCESS, and TCRdb retained only in-frame sequences with V and J called. Part of the clones is not carried over; for the studies checked, unresolved V genes explain less than half of this, and the remainder is unexplained. The sample table shows tens of thousands of clones, and around 88% are seen once. The ten largest clones represent 3.7% of the sample. The material sequenced was peripheral blood. The receptors originated from a human donor in a cohort sampled during active COVID-19.

The chain has TRBV30 and TRBJ1-2; D not resolved. Trimming left V 1 base short and J 4 bases short, with 13 bases between. Looked up from germline, CDR1 is GTSNPN and CDR2 is SVGIG (reference sequence). The CDR3 runs to 14 residues. The CDR3 coding sequence is TGTGCCTGGAGTGCCTCTCTACTCCTCTATGGCTACACCTTC. Residues: CAWSASLLLYGYTF. Full variable domain (missing parts from reference TRBV30 and TRBJ1-2): SQTIHQWPATLVQPVGSPLSLECTVEGTSNPNLYWYRQAAGRGLQLLFYSVGIGQISSEVPQNLSASRPQDRQFILSSKKLLLSDSGFYLCAWSASLLLYGYTFGSGTRLTVV.

J is TRBJ2-5 and V is TRBV24-1, with D possibly TRBD2 on 5 matching bases. V was cut by 9 bases and J by 4 bases, with 20 bases left in between. CDR1 and CDR2 from the germline V gene are KGHDR and SFDVKD. The CDR3 is 15 residues long. The DNA of the CDR3 is TGTGCCACCGGGAGTTCGGTAGGGTTTGGAGAGACCCAGTACTTC. Translated: CATGSSVGFGETQYF.

Notes on this clone: A much larger clone differs from this one at a single base, so this may be a read error. The gene calls are TRBV7-9 and TRBJ2-5; a possible D gene is TRBD1 (5 bases). Germline V gene data show CDR1 as SEHNR and CDR2 as FQNEAQ (reference sequence). Trimming took off 5 bases at V and 7 bases at J, with 17 bases between the two ends. The CDR3 extends over 14 amino acids. The CDR3 sequence: CASSLVGAEGTQYF. The DNA of the CDR3 is TGTGCCAGCAGCCTGGTAGGGGCTGAAGGGACCCAGTACTTC.

The gene calls are TRBV5-1 and TRBJ1-1; a weak D match, TRBD1 (5 bases). Germline CDR1 and CDR2: SGHRS and YFSETQ. This CDR3 contains 20 residues. Between the trimmed V and J ends, which lost 5 bases and 5 bases, there was a span of 34 bases. The chain's CDR3 is CASRSQGGEASATLGTEAFF. CDR3 in DNA: TGCGCCAGCAGGTCTCAGGGAGGTGAGGCGTCCGCAACTCTGGGGACTGAAGCTTTCTTT.

The chain uses TRBV19 and TRBJ2-5; D is unclear. Between the trimmed V and J ends, which lost 10 bases and 0 bases, there was a span of 15 bases. Germline V lookup: CDR1 LNHDA, CDR2 SQIVND (reference sequence). The CDR3 sequence is 14 residues long. CDR3 in amino acids: CATKTQLYQETQYF. The DNA of the CDR3 is TGTGCCACCAAAACCCAGTTGTACCAAGAGACCCAGTACTTC.

The rearrangement uses TRBV15 and TRBJ1-4, with D perhaps matching TRBD1 (6 bases). Germline V gene data show CDR1 as LNHNV and CDR2 as YYDKDF (reference sequence). Trimming pared 5 bases from V and 8 bases from J, leaving 21 bases between. There are 16 residues in the CDR3. CDR3 sequence (DNA): TGTGCCACCAGCGTACTCTCCGTGTCAGGGGAGGAAAAACTGTTTTTT. Residues: CATSVLSVSGEEKLFF.

The chain recombines TRBV6-2 or TRBV6-3 with TRBJ1-1, with TRBD1 matching 9 bases. The CDR3 runs 14 residues. With 5 bases clipped from V and 10 bases from J, the junction kept 11 bases outside the gene matches. CDR1 is MNHEY, CDR2 SVGEGT, per germline. The CDR3 loop is CASSGGPGQGAAFF. For the CDR3, the DNA is TGTGCCAGCAGTGGGGGCCCGGGACAGGGAGCAGCTTTCTTT.

The chain joins TRBV28 to TRBJ2-7, with 8 bases lining up with TRBD1. Germline V lookup: CDR1 MDHEN, CDR2 SYDVKM. V was pared by 8 bases and J by 5 bases, with 11 bases of the junction left unmatched. There are 14 residues in the CDR3. The CDR3 DNA follows: TGTGCCAGCCAGGACCCTGGACAGGGTAACGAGCAGTACTTC. It translates to CASQDPGQGNEQYF.

The V gene is TRBV7-2, the J gene TRBJ1-2; tentative D call: TRBD1 (5 bases). The CDR3 has 13 amino acids. Trimming shortened V by 1 base and J by 5 bases, and 8 bases separated the two germline ends. Looked up from germline, CDR1 is SGHTA and CDR2 is FQGNSA. CDR3 sequence: CASSLETVYGYTF. The CDR3 DNA reads as TGTGCCAGCAGCTTAGAGACAGTTTATGGCTACACCTTC.